These T cell receptor beta chains were read from a single sample in a study of response to subunit inactivated influenza vaccine. TCRdb re-derived calls from the RT-PCR reads in MiXCR, one entry per CDR3 protein. Of hundreds of thousands of distinct CDR3 sequences listed, approximately 11% are singletons. The sequencing used PBMCs from blood, collected about 40 days after vaccination. These receptors were collected from a middle-aged man who received an inactivated influenza vaccine. The CDR3 runs from the conserved cysteine through the conserved F or W. Each record gives: D gene, J gene, clone size, V gene, CDR3 DNA, CDR3 protein. The D gene is left open where the match is weak. Size is omitted from some rows. Given values are once, few, many or a class for expanded clones.

d_gene: TRBD2
j_gene: TRBJ2-3
abundance: few
v_gene: TRBV7-9
CDR3nt: TGTGCCAGCCGGACTAGCGGGGGGGCGTCAGATACGCAGTATTTT
CDR3aa: CASRTSGGASDTQYF

d_gene: .
j_gene: TRBJ2-3
abundance: many
v_gene: TRBV12-3/TRBV12-4
CDR3nt: TGTGCCAGCAGTTTTTCATCGGCCACAGATACGCAGTATTTT
CDR3aa: CASSFSSATDTQYF

d_gene: .
j_gene: TRBJ2-5
abundance: .
v_gene: TRBV28
CDR3nt: TGTGCCAGCAGCCATCAGGAATTCCAAGAGACCCAGTACTTC
CDR3aa: CASSHQEFQETQYF

d_gene: TRBD1
j_gene: TRBJ2-1
abundance: many
v_gene: TRBV27
CDR3nt: TGTGCCAGCAGTGTATTATCCGGGACAGACAATGAGCAGTTCTTC
CDR3aa: CASSVLSGTDNEQFF

d_gene: TRBD2
j_gene: TRBJ2-3
abundance: few
v_gene: TRBV25-1
CDR3nt: TGTGCCAGCGGCCGCTTGGGACTAGCGGACCTCACAGATACGCAGTATTTT
CDR3aa: CASGRLGLADLTDTQYF

d_gene: TRBD1
j_gene: TRBJ1-1
abundance: .
v_gene: TRBV27
CDR3nt: TGTGCCAGCAGTCCTGGGGACAGGCTGAACACTGAAGCTTTCTTT
CDR3aa: CASSPGDRLNTEAFF

d_gene: TRBD2
j_gene: TRBJ2-5
abundance: many
v_gene: TRBV20-1
CDR3nt: TGCAGTGCTAGTCCTGGACTAGCGGGGGGCCACCCCCAAGAGACCCAGTACTTC
CDR3aa: CSASPGLAGGHPQETQYF

d_gene: .
j_gene: TRBJ2-1
abundance: few
v_gene: TRBV7-2
CDR3nt: TGTGCCAGCAGCCCTACTGACAATGAGCAGTTCTTC
CDR3aa: CASSPTDNEQFF

d_gene: TRBD1
j_gene: TRBJ2-1
abundance: few
v_gene: TRBV5-4
CDR3nt: TGTGCCAGCAGCGTGTTGGGGACAGGGTTTGATGAGCAGTTCTTC
CDR3aa: CASSVLGTGFDEQFF

d_gene: .
j_gene: TRBJ1-5
abundance: .
v_gene: TRBV12-3/TRBV12-4
CDR3nt: TGTGCCAGCAGCCGGGGCCGTCGTCAGCCCCAGCGTTTT
CDR3aa: CASSRGRRQPQRF

d_gene: TRBD2
j_gene: TRBJ2-3
abundance: few
v_gene: TRBV7-8
CDR3nt: TGTGCCAGCAGCTTACCCCTGGGGGGGGGGTCAGATACGCAGTATTTT
CDR3aa: CASSLPLGGGSDTQYF

d_gene: TRBD1
j_gene: TRBJ1-4
abundance: .
v_gene: TRBV5-1
CDR3nt: TGCGCCAGCAGCCCGACAGGGGAGGAAAAACTGTTTTTT
CDR3aa: CASSPTGEEKLFF

d_gene: .
j_gene: TRBJ1-1
abundance: many
v_gene: TRBV29-1
CDR3nt: TGCAGCGTTAGACGTTCGTTCGGGAACACTGAAGCTTTCTTT
CDR3aa: CSVRRSFGNTEAFF

d_gene: .
j_gene: TRBJ1-2
abundance: few
v_gene: TRBV11-2
CDR3nt: TGTGCCAGCAGCGTTCAGTGGGAAAAGGGTGGCTACACCTTC
CDR3aa: CASSVQWEKGGYTF

d_gene: TRBD2
j_gene: TRBJ2-7
abundance: many
v_gene: TRBV20-1
CDR3nt: TGCAGTGCTACCCGACCCGGACTAGCGGGGGGCGGCGAGCAGTACTTC
CDR3aa: CSATRPGLAGGGEQYF

d_gene: TRBD1
j_gene: TRBJ1-3
abundance: few
v_gene: TRBV4-2
CDR3nt: TGTGCCAGCAGCCAAGATCCGAGGGGGCGAAGCTCTGGAAACACCATATATTTT
CDR3aa: CASSQDPRGRSSGNTIYF

d_gene: .
j_gene: TRBJ2-5
abundance: many
v_gene: TRBV12-3/TRBV12-4
CDR3nt: TGTGCCAGCAGTTTAGGAATAGGGGAGACCCAGTACTTC
CDR3aa: CASSLGIGETQYF

d_gene: .
j_gene: TRBJ2-5
abundance: few
v_gene: TRBV7-2
CDR3nt: TGTGCCAGCAGCATCTACGGGACCGAGACCCAGTACTTC
CDR3aa: CASSIYGTETQYF

d_gene: TRBD1
j_gene: TRBJ2-5
abundance: few
v_gene: TRBV6-5
CDR3nt: TGTGCCAGCAGTTACTCGATTTTCACGCAGGGGGCCCGGAAGACCCAGTACTTC
CDR3aa: CASSYSIFTQGARKTQYF

d_gene: .
j_gene: TRBJ2-5
abundance: .
v_gene: TRBV7-6
CDR3nt: TGTGCCAGCTCTTCCGGGACGCATCAAGAGACCCAGTACTTC
CDR3aa: CASSSGTHQETQYF

d_gene: .
j_gene: TRBJ1-1
abundance: .
v_gene: TRBV7-9
CDR3nt: TGTGCCAGCAGCTCCACAATGAGGACGGGAAACACTGAAGCTTTCTTT
CDR3aa: CASSSTMRTGNTEAFF

d_gene: TRBD2
j_gene: TRBJ2-3
abundance: many
v_gene: TRBV20-1
CDR3nt: TGCAGTGCCCTAAACGCGGGGGGAAGCACAGATACGCAGTATTTT
CDR3aa: CSALNAGGSTDTQYF

d_gene: .
j_gene: TRBJ2-3
abundance: few
v_gene: TRBV24-1
CDR3nt: TGTGCCACCAGTGGACAGACTAGCACAGATACGCAGTATTTT
CDR3aa: CATSGQTSTDTQYF

d_gene: .
j_gene: TRBJ2-2
abundance: .
v_gene: TRBV27
CDR3nt: TGTGCCAGCAGTTTACTAGTAGCGAACACCGGGGAGCTGTTTTTT
CDR3aa: CASSLLVANTGELFF

d_gene: .
j_gene: TRBJ1-1
abundance: few
v_gene: TRBV24-1
CDR3nt: TGTGCCACCAGTGACAACAGGGACACTGAAGCTTTCTTT
CDR3aa: CATSDNRDTEAFF

d_gene: TRBD2
j_gene: TRBJ2-2
abundance: .
v_gene: TRBV20-1
CDR3nt: TGCAGTGCCAGACTAGCGGGACATCTGAACACCGGGGAGCTGTTTTTT
CDR3aa: CSARLAGHLNTGELFF

d_gene: .
j_gene: TRBJ1-1
abundance: .
v_gene: TRBV10-3
CDR3nt: TGTGCCATCGGGAGCACGGACAGCCGAGCTTTCTTT
CDR3aa: CAIGSTDSRAFF

d_gene: .
j_gene: TRBJ2-1
abundance: .
v_gene: TRBV7-2
CDR3nt: TGTGCCAGCAGCTTAGCTCTAGTTGCCAACAATGAGCAGTTCTTC
CDR3aa: CASSLALVANNEQFF

d_gene: .
j_gene: TRBJ1-3
abundance: many
v_gene: TRBV10-3
CDR3nt: TGTGCCATCAGTGAGTCGGGGCCCAGCTCTGGAAACACCATATATTTT
CDR3aa: CAISESGPSSGNTIYF

d_gene: .
j_gene: TRBJ2-5
abundance: few
v_gene: TRBV12-3/TRBV12-4
CDR3nt: TGTGCCAGCAGCCTCACAGGGATTGAGACCCAGTACTTC
CDR3aa: CASSLTGIETQYF

d_gene: TRBD2
j_gene: TRBJ2-5
abundance: .
v_gene: TRBV7-7
CDR3nt: TGTGCCAGCAGCTCCGGACTAGGGGCCAGAGAGACCCAGTACTTC
CDR3aa: CASSSGLGARETQYF

d_gene: TRBD2
j_gene: TRBJ2-2
abundance: .
v_gene: TRBV25-1
CDR3nt: TGTGCCAGCAGTGCGACTAGCGGGAGTGCCGGGGAGCTGTTTTTT
CDR3aa: CASSATSGSAGELFF

d_gene: .
j_gene: TRBJ1-6
abundance: many
v_gene: TRBV3-1
CDR3nt: TGTGCCAGCAGCCAAACAGGGAGCTATAATTCACCCCTCCACTTT
CDR3aa: CASSQTGSYNSPLHF

d_gene: .
j_gene: TRBJ1-5
abundance: many
v_gene: TRBV4-2
CDR3nt: TGTGCCAGCAGCCAAGATCACAGCTACAATCAGCCCCAGCATTTT
CDR3aa: CASSQDHSYNQPQHF

d_gene: .
j_gene: TRBJ1-1
abundance: .
v_gene: TRBV4-1
CDR3nt: TGCGCCAGCAGCCAAGATATAGGTAGTCCAGCGGCTTTCTTT
CDR3aa: CASSQDIGSPAAFF

d_gene: .
j_gene: TRBJ2-5
abundance: many
v_gene: TRBV28
CDR3nt: TGTGCCAGCAGTTTTTTGGGACAACAAGAGACCCAGTACTTC
CDR3aa: CASSFLGQQETQYF

d_gene: .
j_gene: TRBJ2-7
abundance: many
v_gene: TRBV12-3/TRBV12-4
CDR3nt: TGTGCCAGCAGCTTAGGAGGGGTCGAGCAGTACTTC
CDR3aa: CASSLGGVEQYF

d_gene: TRBD2
j_gene: TRBJ2-2
abundance: few
v_gene: TRBV28
CDR3nt: TGTGCCAGCACCAAACCGGGACTAGGAATTAGGTCCGGGGAGCTGTTTTTT
CDR3aa: CASTKPGLGIRSGELFF

d_gene: .
j_gene: TRBJ1-2
abundance: many
v_gene: TRBV28
CDR3nt: TGTGCCAGCAGTTTCTTAGGTTATGGCTACACCTTC
CDR3aa: CASSFLGYGYTF

d_gene: TRBD2
j_gene: TRBJ2-7
abundance: many
v_gene: TRBV7-2
CDR3nt: TGTGCCAGCAGCACGACTAGCGGGAGAAGCCACGAGCAGTACTTC
CDR3aa: CASSTTSGRSHEQYF

d_gene: .
j_gene: TRBJ2-2
abundance: few
v_gene: TRBV12-3/TRBV12-4
CDR3nt: TGTGCCAGCAGAAAAAAGGTCGCCGGGGAGCTGTTTTTT
CDR3aa: CASRKKVAGELFF

d_gene: .
j_gene: TRBJ1-6
abundance: few
v_gene: TRBV9
CDR3nt: TGTGCCAGCAGCGTCTCGGGGACGAACTCACCCCTCCACTTT
CDR3aa: CASSVSGTNSPLHF

d_gene: .
j_gene: TRBJ2-6
abundance: few
v_gene: TRBV20-1
CDR3nt: TGCAGTGCTAGATCCAAGGGACACTACTCTGGGGCCAACGTCCTGACTTTC
CDR3aa: CSARSKGHYSGANVLTF

d_gene: .
j_gene: TRBJ1-5
abundance: .
v_gene: TRBV5-1
CDR3nt: TGCGCCAGCAGCCCCTTTGACCGCAATCAGCCCCAGCATTTT
CDR3aa: CASSPFDRNQPQHF

d_gene: TRBD2
j_gene: TRBJ2-1
abundance: .
v_gene: TRBV6-2/TRBV6-3
CDR3nt: TGTGCCAGCAGACTGACTAGCGGGGGAACTACATTTGAGCAGTTCTTC
CDR3aa: CASRLTSGGTTFEQFF

d_gene: .
j_gene: TRBJ2-3
abundance: many
v_gene: TRBV24-1
CDR3nt: TGTGCCACCAGTGATTCGCGCTTGCGCACAGATACGCAGTATTTT
CDR3aa: CATSDSRLRTDTQYF

d_gene: .
j_gene: TRBJ2-1
abundance: many
v_gene: TRBV10-3
CDR3nt: TGTGCCATCAGTGAGTCTGGACGGGAGCAGTTCTTC
CDR3aa: CAISESGREQFF

d_gene: .
j_gene: TRBJ1-4
abundance: many
v_gene: TRBV20-1
CDR3nt: TGCAGTGCGACGCAGAATACTGGTGAAAAACTGTTTTTT
CDR3aa: CSATQNTGEKLFF

d_gene: .
j_gene: TRBJ1-2
abundance: many
v_gene: TRBV7-2
CDR3nt: TGTGCCAGCAGCTTTTTTAGTCTTACGGGCAGGGCTTACGTCTATGGCTACACCTTC
CDR3aa: CASSFFSLTGRAYVYGYTF

d_gene: TRBD1
j_gene: TRBJ1-4
abundance: many
v_gene: TRBV27
CDR3nt: TGTGCCAGCACGTACAGGGGAGGGGATGAAAAACTGTTTTTT
CDR3aa: CASTYRGGDEKLFF

d_gene: TRBD1
j_gene: TRBJ2-2
abundance: many
v_gene: TRBV10-3
CDR3nt: TGTGCCATCAGTGTGACAGGGGACACCGGGGAGCTGTTTTTT
CDR3aa: CAISVTGDTGELFF

d_gene: TRBD2
j_gene: TRBJ2-2
abundance: many
v_gene: TRBV4-3
CDR3nt: TGCGCCAGCAGCCAAGATGCGGGAGGGCTTTACACCGGGGAGCTGTTTTTT
CDR3aa: CASSQDAGGLYTGELFF

d_gene: .
j_gene: TRBJ2-7
abundance: many
v_gene: TRBV4-1
CDR3nt: TGCGCCAGCAGCCAAGATTTACGGTTGCGCGAGCAGTACTTC
CDR3aa: CASSQDLRLREQYF

d_gene: .
j_gene: TRBJ2-5
abundance: .
v_gene: TRBV5-5
CDR3nt: TGTGCCAGCAGCGACCCTGTACAGGGTTGGGAGGAGACCCAGTACTTC
CDR3aa: CASSDPVQGWEETQYF

d_gene: TRBD1
j_gene: TRBJ1-1
abundance: few
v_gene: TRBV25-1
CDR3nt: TGTGCCAGCAGGGATACAGGGGTGGCTGAAGCTTTCTTT
CDR3aa: CASRDTGVAEAFF

d_gene: .
j_gene: TRBJ1-2
abundance: many
v_gene: TRBV7-2
CDR3nt: TGTGCCAGCAGCTTATGGGGCAGGAACAACTATGGCTACACCTTC
CDR3aa: CASSLWGRNNYGYTF

d_gene: .
j_gene: TRBJ2-7
abundance: .
v_gene: TRBV7-9
CDR3nt: TGTGCCAGCAGCTTAGCATTTCGGGGTTCCAAATCCGAGCAGTACTTC
CDR3aa: CASSLAFRGSKSEQYF

d_gene: TRBD1
j_gene: TRBJ2-1
abundance: few
v_gene: TRBV7-2
CDR3nt: TGTGCCAGCAGAGCCGACAGGGTAGAGTACAATGAGCAGTTCTTC
CDR3aa: CASRADRVEYNEQFF

d_gene: .
j_gene: TRBJ1-6
abundance: few
v_gene: TRBV25-1
CDR3nt: TGTGCCAGCAGTGGGGCTGAAGGGGATAATTCACCCCTCCACTTT
CDR3aa: CASSGAEGDNSPLHF